These T cell receptor beta chains were read from a single sample in a study of shared clonotypes between healthy human individuals. Libraries were prepared by immunoSEQ multiplex PCR; TCRdb keeps only in-frame clonotypes and omits some of them. The sample has some 2 million clones, about 95% seen once. The sequenced sample was naive CD8+ T cells sorted from blood. The receptors here all came from a man younger than 35 in good health. Each CDR3 is given without its conserved first and last residue. The D gene is left open where the match is weak.

cdr3_aa v_call cdr3_length d_call
ASSLGAGTGGYEQY TRBV7-9 14 TRBD1
ASSVYSFFSLNSNQPQH TRBV6-1 17 NA
ASSLVQGMNTEAF TRBV7-9 13 NA
AWSPPGVIGAGGRVAYNEQF TRBV30 20 NA
ASSPYRANTGELF TRBV28 13 NA
ASSLSGGGNSPLH TRBV27 13 NA
ASSLRRWGDRRTGDEQY TRBV28 17 TRBD1
ASSPGTYTGELF TRBV4-1 12 NA
ASSQFGSQGSYEQY TRBV4-1 14 NA
AWSAGVAEAF TRBV30 10 NA
ASSQEITGAPNYGYT TRBV4-1 15 NA
SVVSAGSGELF TRBV29-1 11 TRBD2
ASSLGAVVRTDTQY TRBV7-2 14 NA
ASSLEGIAGANVLT TRBV5-6 14 NA
ASSLGRGGLLSLEQF TRBV7-9 15 TRBD2
ASTLDRGTYEQY TRBV2 12 NA
ASSLVSGGSYSYNEQF TRBV27 16 TRBD2